These 8 T cell receptor beta chains were all obtained from the same sample, sequenced in a study of Graves' ophthalmopathy and Graves' hyperthyroidism. RNA served as the template for amplifying TCR beta CDR3 regions. Scientists carried out first-round RT-PCR using HTBI primers and then a second-round multiplex PCR. TCRdb independently ran MiXCR on the multiplex PCR reads; one entry per CDR3 protein. Among hundreds of thousands of distinct CDR3 sequences listed, around 42% were seen once. Sample: peripheral blood. These receptors were obtained from an adult man with Graves' ophthalmopathy.

This chain connects TRBV6-2 or TRBV6-3 to TRBJ1-1, with TRBD1 matching over 7 bases. This CDR3 is 15 amino acids long. V dropped 6 bases and J dropped 4; count of bases not matched to a gene: 11. Germline assignment: CDR1 MNHEY and CDR2 SVGEGT. In DNA, the CDR3 is TGTGCCAGCAGCCAAGTAAAGGGACAGAGCACTGAAGCTTTCTTT. It codes for CASSQVKGQSTEAFF.

The genes are TRBV10-3 and TRBJ1-3; weak D call: TRBD1 (6 bases). The CDR3 has 13 amino acids. Germline V lookup: CDR1 ENHRY, CDR2 SYGVKD. V was pared by 5 bases and J by 11 bases, with 16 bases between. This CDR3 reads CAISYSAGEAIYF. CDR3 nucleotides: TGTGCCATCAGTTACTCTGCAGGGGAAGCCATATATTTT.

The rearrangement links TRBV12-3 or TRBV12-4 to TRBJ1-4, with D possibly being TRBD1 (5 bases). V was clipped by 4 bases and J by 3 bases, with 12 bases between them. The CDR3 covers 15 residues. The CDR3 is CASSCRQGPNEKLFF. In DNA form, the CDR3 reads TGTGCCAGCAGTTGTCGGCAGGGCCCTAATGAAAAACTGTTTTTT.

The chain uses TRBV5-8 and TRBJ1-1; D unresolved. This CDR3 has 14 residues. V lost 0 bases and J lost 1, with 7 bases in between. Germline assignment: CDR1 SGHTS and CDR2 YDEGEE. The CDR3 here is CASSLDTANTEAFF. The CDR3 coding sequence is TGTGCCAGCAGCTTGGACACGGCGAACACTGAAGCTTTCTTT.

This chain uses TRBV20-1 with TRBJ2-7; 9 positions match TRBD2. In germline, CDR1 is DFQATT, CDR2 SNEGSKA (reference sequence). V lost 1 base and J lost 0; bases outside the gene matches: 16. The CDR3 is 19 amino acids. The CDR3 here is CSARGSRPSGVRNSYEQYF. The CDR3 coding sequence is TGCAGTGCTAGAGGTTCGCGTCCTAGCGGGGTCCGGAACTCCTACGAGCAGTACTTC.

The chain has TRBV12-3 or TRBV12-4 and TRBJ2-7; TRBD1 aligns across 8 bases. The CDR3 covers 15 residues. V lost 6 bases and J lost 3; bases outside the gene matches: 10. The CDR3: CASSPAGTGIYEQYF. The CDR3 coding sequence is TGTGCCAGCAGCCCAGCCGGGACAGGCATCTACGAGCAGTACTTC.

The chain employs TRBV9 and TRBJ1-6; the D gene is possibly TRBD1 (6 bases). Germline V gene sequence: CDR1 SGDLS, CDR2 YYNGEE. The CDR3 length is 14 residues. Trimming shortened V by 4 bases and J by 10 bases, and 15 bases separated the two germline ends. The chain's CDR3 is CASSFRGRGSPLHF. CDR3 nucleotides: TGTGCCAGCAGCTTTCGGGGGCGGGGATCACCCCTCCACTTT.

The table lists this clonotype with a few counts. The V gene is TRBV12-3 or TRBV12-4, the J gene TRBJ2-2; D is unclear. Trimming cost V 7 bases and J 5 bases, with 8 bases left between them. This CDR3 region has 12 residues. The chain's CDR3 is CASKRMTGELFF. In DNA, the CDR3 is TGTGCCAGCAAGCGAATGACCGGGGAGCTGTTTTTT.